This T cell receptor (beta chain) emerged from a study of cytomegalovirus exposure and HLA in healthy donors. The PCR made use of 60 Vbeta and 13 Jbeta primers. Some clones are missing from TCRdb's copy, which holds only in-frame ones; the method was immunoSEQ multiplex PCR. The data hold approximately 160,000 clones, with 68% observed a single time. This clone came up a few times. Trimming removed 0 bases from V and 2 bases from J; junction bases left unmatched: 5. Germline CDR1 SGHDT, CDR2 YYEEEE. The length of the CDR3 is 16 residues. The chain recombines TRBV5-6 with TRBJ2-5; 9 positions agree with TRBD2. This receptor was identified in a woman between 35 and 50 years old in good health and CMV-seropositive. The sequenced sample was PBMCs. CDR3 protein: CASSLGLAAVQETQYF. The CDR3 nucleotides read TGTGCCAGCAGCTTGGGACTAGCGGCCGTACAAGAGACCCAGTACTTC.